One and the same sample provided the 28 T cell receptor beta chains below, sequenced in a study of blood T cell repertoires in COVID-19 (dated by TCRdb to the early 2020s). The protocol used for the library was the immunoSEQ multiplex PCR assay. In its TCRdb copy, this immuneACCESS table keeps in-frame sequences only and misses some clones. Where compared with another copy, unresolved V genes explain less than half of these, and the others have no known cause. In all, the sample holds 250,000 or so clones, and approximately 85% of those were seen once. The top ten constitute under 4.5% of the sample. The sequenced material came from peripheral blood. These receptors all stem from a man aged 50 or older with acute or convalescent COVID-19.

The gene calls are TRBV6-5 and TRBJ1-6; D is unresolved. The CDR3 contains 15 residues. The V end lost 5 bases, the J end lost 1 base, and 9 bases lay between the germline ends. CDR1 and CDR2 from the germline V gene are MNHEY and SVGAGI. The CDR3: CASSRGDSYNSPLHF. CDR3 sequence (DNA): TGTGCCAGCAGTCGCGGGGATTCCTATAATTCACCCCTCCACTTT.

This clone was observed a handful of times. CDR3 residues: CASSLGTGGEQYF. CDR3 sequence (DNA): TGTGCCAGCAGCTTGGGGACAGGGGGCGAGCAGTACTTC. The V and J genes are TRBV11-3 and TRBJ2-7, with 11 bases that match TRBD1. In germline, CDR1 is SGHNT, CDR2 YENEEA. The CDR3 sequence is 13 residues long. After removal of 3 bases from V and 6 bases from J, the junction contained 1 base not matched to a gene.

The chain carries TRBV6-1 and TRBJ1-6, with TRBD1 identical over 7 bases. The CDR3 consists of 17 residues. Unmatched junction bases numbered 6, after V lost 2 bases and J lost 2 bases. Germline CDR1 and CDR2: MNHNS and SASEGT. CDR3 nucleotide sequence: TGTGCCAGCAGTGAACCCCAGGGACAGCCCTATAATTCACCCCTCCACTTT. It translates to CASSEPQGQPYNSPLHF.

This clone was picked up one time. J is TRBJ1-6 and V is TRBV3-1 (or the pseudogene TRBV3-2); 7 nucleotides agree with TRBD1. After removal of 4 bases from V and 7 bases from J, the junction contained 10 bases not matched to a gene. CDR1 LGHDT and CDR2 YNNKEL come from the germline V gene (reference sequence). This CDR3 is built from 16 residues. CDR3 coding DNA: TGTGCCAGCAGCCTTCTTGCCGGGACAGCAAATTCACCCCTCCACTTT. Translation gives CASSLLAGTANSPLHF.

V is TRBV10-3 and J is TRBJ1-5, with 9 bases aligning to TRBD1. Germline V CDR1 and CDR2: ENHRY, SYGVKD. The CDR3 runs 16 residues. V trimming: 4 bases; J trimming: 0 bases; junction bases outside the gene matches: 4. The CDR3 loop is CAISGTGDFSNQPQHF. CDR3 nucleotides: TGTGCCATCAGTGGGACAGGGGACTTTAGCAATCAGCCCCAGCATTTT.

The rearrangement uses TRBV19 and TRBJ1-3; D not resolved. The CDR3 spans 16 residues. Trimming removed 6 bases from V and 0 bases from J, with 15 bases in between. The V gene's germline CDR1 is LNHDA and CDR2 SQIVND (reference sequence). CDR3 nucleotide sequence: TGTGCCAGTAGCCCGCGCCTGACAAACTCTGGAAACACCATATATTTT. Translation: CASSPRLTNSGNTIYF.

The rearrangement joins TRBV30 to TRBJ2-1; 13 nucleotides match TRBD2. Germline CDR1 reads GTSNPN; CDR2 reads SVGIG (reference sequence). The junction had 5 bases not matched to a gene; V was cut back by 3 bases and J by 9 bases. The CDR3 loop spans 14 amino acids. The CDR3 loop is CAWRLAGGPSEQFF. CDR3 in DNA: TGTGCCTGGAGACTAGCGGGGGGGCCGAGTGAGCAGTTCTTC.

The V gene is TRBV10-2, the J gene TRBJ1-3, with D possibly being TRBD1 (5 bases). In germline, CDR1 is WSHSY, CDR2 SAAADI. The CDR3 consists of 15 residues. Trimming stripped 4 bases from V and 0 bases from J, with 10 bases between. This CDR3 is CASSGDWSSGNTIYF. CDR3 nucleotides: TGCGCCAGCAGTGGGGACTGGAGCTCTGGAAACACCATATATTTT.

The chain recombines TRBV30 with TRBJ2-6; possibly TRBD1 for D (5 bases). V was trimmed by 4 bases and J by 2 bases, leaving 9 bases between them. CDR1 is GTSNPN and CDR2 is SVGIG in the germline V gene (reference sequence). The CDR3 is made up of 14 amino acids. The CDR3: CAWMAGPGANVLTF. The CDR3 DNA reads as TGTGCCTGGATGGCAGGGCCTGGGGCCAACGTCCTGACTTTC.

Written as DNA, the CDR3 is TGTGCCAGCAGCTTAGGACTAGCGGGAGCGGGAGATACGCAGTATTTT. Protein: CASSLGLAGAGDTQYF. The chain has TRBV11-3 and TRBJ2-3; 12 nucleotides match TRBD2. V trimming: 1 base; J trimming: 5 bases; junction bases outside the gene matches: 4. Germline V gene data show CDR1 as SGHNT and CDR2 as YENEEA. This CDR3 is 16 amino acids long.

The chain recombines TRBV19 with TRBJ2-3; possibly TRBD2 for D (6 bases). The germline gives CDR1 LNHDA, CDR2 SQIVND (reference sequence). This CDR3 has 16 amino acids. Trimming removed 9 bases at V and 3 bases at J, with 22 bases between. In DNA form, the CDR3 reads TGTGCCAGCAGAAATCCGGGACTCCCGAAGACAGATACGCAGTATTTT. Translation: CASRNPGLPKTDTQYF.

CDR3 residues: CASSLFSGGHYEQYF. The CDR3 nucleotides are TGTGCCAGCAGCTTGTTCAGCGGGGGCCACTACGAGCAGTACTTC. The gene calls are TRBV7-9 and TRBJ2-7, with TRBD2 matching over 8 bases. Germline V gives CDR1 SEHNR, CDR2 FQNEAQ (reference sequence). The CDR3 is 15 residues long. After removal of 3 bases from V and 3 bases from J, the junction contained 7 bases not matched to a gene.

The chain is built from TRBV28 and TRBJ2-2; a weak D match, TRBD2 (5 bases). Germline V CDR1 and CDR2: MDHEN, SYDVKM. The CDR3 has 14 amino acids. The ends were cut back, 6 bases at V and 5 bases at J, with 13 bases in the middle. CDR3: CASRLRGFTGELFF. CDR3 DNA sequence: TGTGCCAGCAGGTTACGGGGTTTTACCGGGGAGCTGTTTTTT.

The V call is TRBV7-8, the J call TRBJ2-1, with 7 bases fitting TRBD2. V gave up 5 bases and J gave up 1 base; unmatched junction bases: 5. The CDR3 covers 15 residues. Germline CDR1 and CDR2: SGHVS and FQNEAQ. DNA for the CDR3: TGTGCCAGCAGCCAACTAGCGAGGTCCTACAATGAGCAGTTCTTC. Protein sequence: CASSQLARSYNEQFF.

This clone was found a few times. This chain links TRBV6-6 with TRBJ2-7; 8 bases fit TRBD1. This CDR3 has 14 residues. V lost 6 bases, J lost 3 bases, and 7 bases stayed unmatched. CDR1 MNHNY and CDR2 SVGAGI come from the germline V gene (reference sequence). DNA of the CDR3: TGTGCCAGCAGACCAGGGACAGGAAACTACGAGCAGTACTTC. Protein sequence: CASRPGTGNYEQYF.

The rearrangement joins TRBV9 to TRBJ1-3; unclear D gene. Per germline, CDR1 SGDLS and CDR2 YYNGEE. V lost 3 bases and J lost 4, with 14 bases in between. The CDR3 length is 15 residues. The CDR3 sequence is CASSGTVTRGNTIYF. The CDR3 nucleotides read TGTGCCAGCAGCGGTACAGTTACCCGAGGAAACACCATATATTTT.

The chain carries TRBV28 and TRBJ1-4; 7 bases line up with TRBD1. The CDR3 runs to 14 residues. Trimming took 6 bases from V and 7 from J; bases not matched to a gene: 8. CDR1 MDHEN and CDR2 SYDVKM come from the germline V gene. The CDR3 region is CASRRQGFGEKLFF. The CDR3 DNA follows: TGTGCCAGCAGGCGACAGGGCTTTGGTGAAAAACTGTTTTTT.

The chain combines TRBV5-4 with TRBJ1-4; D not resolved. This CDR3 comprises 13 residues. Trimming pared 1 base from V and 8 bases from J, leaving 9 bases between. From germline, CDR1 is SGHNT and CDR2 YYREEE (reference sequence). The CDR3 loop reads CASSLREGEKLFF. CDR3 in DNA: TGTGCCAGCAGCTTGAGGGAGGGAGAAAAACTGTTTTTT. Complete variable domain (other parts from reference TRBV5-4 and TRBJ1-4): ETGVTQSPTHLIKTRGQQVTLRCSSQSGHNTVSWYQQALGQGPQFIFQYYREEENGRGNFPPRFSGLQFPNYSSELNVNALELDDSALYLCASSLREGEKLFFGSGTQLSVL.

This clone was seen a single time. The rearrangement joins TRBV6-5 to TRBJ1-1, with 7 nucleotides matching TRBD1. This CDR3 region has 13 residues. The germline gives CDR1 MNHEY, CDR2 SVGAGI. V lost 4 bases to trimming and J lost 5 bases; unmatched junction nucleotides: 4. CDR3 loop: CASSFRGRTEAFF. The CDR3, as DNA: TGTGCCAGCAGTTTCAGGGGGAGGACTGAAGCTTTCTTT.

The chain employs TRBV7-8 and TRBJ2-7, with 8 bases that match TRBD1. With 2 bases clipped from V and 3 bases from J, the junction kept 3 bases outside the gene matches. CDR1 is SGHVS, CDR2 FQNEAQ, per germline. The CDR3 extends over 14 amino acids. The CDR3 nucleotides are TGTGCCAGCAGCTTAACAGGGGGGTTCTACGAGCAGTACTTC. The encoded protein is CASSLTGGFYEQYF.

The genes are TRBV27 and TRBJ2-1; TRBD2 agrees at 12 bases. V gave up 5 bases and J gave up 0 bases; unmatched junction bases: 8. Germline CDR1 MNHEY, CDR2 SMNVEV (reference sequence). The CDR3 runs 18 residues. The CDR3 loop is CASSLKLAGGFSYNEQFF. The DNA for the CDR3 is TGTGCCAGCAGTCTAAAACTAGCGGGAGGTTTCTCCTACAATGAGCAGTTCTTC.

The genes are TRBV4-1 and TRBJ2-1; maybe TRBD1 (5 bases). Trimming stripped 3 bases from V and 0 bases from J, with 9 bases between. CDR3 length equals 15 residues. The germline V gene has CDR1 MGHRA and CDR2 YSYEKL. CDR3 amino acids: CASSHTGSSYNEQFF. CDR3 in DNA: TGCGCCAGCAGCCACACAGGCAGCTCCTACAATGAGCAGTTCTTC.

The chain employs TRBV7-9 and TRBJ1-4; D is unresolved. Germline CDR1 reads SEHNR; CDR2 reads FQNEAQ (reference sequence). Trimming left V 5 bases short and J 8 bases short, with 12 bases between. This CDR3 has 13 residues. CDR3 amino acids: CASSASSGEKLFF. The CDR3, as DNA: TGTGCCAGCAGCGCCTCGTCTGGCGAAAAACTGTTTTTT.

The chain uses TRBV7-6 and TRBJ1-3; 9 nucleotides agree with TRBD1. With V trimmed by 1 base and J by 4 bases, 8 bases remained unmatched. The CDR3 loop spans 17 amino acids. Germline V lookup: CDR1 SGHVS, CDR2 FNYEAQ. CDR3 in DNA: TGTGCCAGCAGCTTAGACTCATCCGGGACAGGGGGAAACACCATATATTTT. Its translation: CASSLDSSGTGGNTIYF.

The V gene is TRBV4-2, the J gene TRBJ2-1, with 12 bases aligning to TRBD2. Trimming took 1 base from V and 2 from J; bases not matched to a gene: 3. The CDR3 spans 17 residues. Germline values: CDR1 LGHNA, CDR2 YNFKEQ. CDR3 coding DNA: TGTGCCAGCAGCCAAGGGACTAGCGGGAAAACCTACAATGAGCAGTTCTTC. It is translated as CASSQGTSGKTYNEQFF.

This chain links TRBV7-9 with TRBJ2-1; perhaps TRBD1 as D (5 bases). Germline CDR1 SEHNR, CDR2 FQNEAQ (reference sequence). Trimming took off 6 bases at V and 6 bases at J, with 12 bases between the two ends. This CDR3 comprises 13 residues. Here the CDR3 reads CASRSQGFNEQFF. CDR3 nucleotides: TGTGCCAGCAGATCCCAGGGTTTCAATGAGCAGTTCTTC.

The chain uses TRBV29-1 and TRBJ2-1; 16 positions match TRBD2. Germline CDR1 is SQVTM and CDR2 is ANQGSEA. The trim removed 1 base at V and 2 bases at J, leaving 8 bases unmatched. The CDR3 consists of 19 residues. In DNA form, the CDR3 reads TGCAGCGTTGAAGGGTTGGGACTAGCGGGGGGGCTCCCCTACAATGAGCAGTTCTTC. As protein: CSVEGLGLAGGLPYNEQFF.

This chain joins TRBV29-1 and TRBJ2-1; D may be TRBD1 (6 bases). The CDR3 has 16 residues. Trimming left V 6 bases short and J 5 bases short, with 23 bases between. In germline, CDR1 is SQVTM, CDR2 ANQGSEA. CDR3 nucleotides: TGCAGCGTCGTCAAGGCTTTCGGGACACGAAACAATGAGCAGTTCTTC. Translating it yields CSVVKAFGTRNNEQFF.